The 26 T cell receptor beta chains in this list originate from one sample, sequenced in a study of OX40 agonist ivuxolimab in advanced cancers. Repertoires were generated with immunoSEQ multiplex PCR, while TCRdb's copy carries only in-frame clones and drops some. Here the sample spans about 71,000 clones, around nine tenths being singletons. Material: CD4+ or CD8+ T cells sorted from blood, obtained in a trial of the OX40 agonist ivuxolimab. These receptor sequences come from an adult with an advanced solid tumor such as melanoma, head and neck, liver or kidney cancer.

This clone was picked up one time. The chain is built from TRBV5-1 and TRBJ2-2; D gene unclear. V was clipped by 0 bases and J by 6 bases, with 9 bases between them. CDR1 SGHRS and CDR2 YFSETQ come from the germline V gene. This CDR3 has 14 residues. The chain's CDR3 is CASSLELGSGELFF. The DNA for the CDR3 is TGCGCCAGCAGCTTGGAGTTGGGGTCCGGGGAGCTGTTTTTT.

The CDR3 reads CASSLATYGYTF. CDR3 nucleotides: TGTGCCAGCAGCTTAGCGACCTATGGCTACACCTTC. This chain connects TRBV7-2 to TRBJ1-2; D uncertain. Trimming removed 0 bases at V and 4 bases at J, with 3 bases between. The V gene's germline CDR1 is SGHTA and CDR2 FQGNSA. The CDR3 loop spans 12 amino acids. The whole variable domain, remainder taken from reference TRBV7-2 and TRBJ1-2, is GAGVSQSPSNKVTEKGKDVELRCDPISGHTALYWYRQSLGQGLEFLIYFQGNSAPDKSGLPSDRFSAERTGGSVSTLTIQRTQQEDSAVYLCASSLATYGYTFGSGTRLTVV.

This clone was detected once. At one end the junction does not follow the germline gene, possibly because of a read error. The sample has other DNA sequences that encode this CDR3 too. V usage is TRBV5-6 and J usage is TRBJ2-1; TRBD2 matches at 7 bases. The CDR3 loop spans 15 amino acids. The germline gives CDR1 SGHDT, CDR2 YYEEEE. The chain's CDR3 is CASSLEWEGRNEQFF. CDR3 nucleotide sequence: TGTGCCAGTAGCTTGGAGTGGGAGGGGCGAAATGAGCAGTTCTTC.

J is TRBJ1-5 and V is TRBV5-1; 12 bases map to TRBD1. The V segment lost 3 bases and the J segment 4 bases; nucleotides outside the gene matches: 2. Germline V lookup: CDR1 SGHRS, CDR2 YFSETQ. The CDR3 contains 15 residues. The CDR3 loop is CASSWGQGANQPQHF. The CDR3 region has the DNA TGCGCCAGCAGCTGGGGACAGGGGGCGAATCAGCCCCAGCATTTT.

The rearrangement uses TRBV7-2 and TRBJ2-2, with D possibly being TRBD2 (5 bases). The V gene's germline CDR1 is SGHTA and CDR2 FQGNSA. CDR3 length: 13 residues. Trimming removed 2 bases from V and 4 bases from J, with 5 bases in between. This CDR3 reads CASSLRGTGELFF. CDR3 in DNA: TGTGCCAGCAGCTTACGGGGCACCGGGGAGCTGTTTTTT. Drawing the rest from reference TRBV7-2 and TRBJ2-2, the complete variable domain is GAGVSQSPSNKVTEKGKDVELRCDPISGHTALYWYRQSLGQGLEFLIYFQGNSAPDKSGLPSDRFSAERTGGSVSTLTIQRTQQEDSAVYLCASSLRGTGELFFGEGSRLTVL.

The chain carries TRBV5-6 and TRBJ1-4, with D tentatively TRBD1 (5 bases). This CDR3 spans 16 amino acids. The germline gives CDR1 SGHDT, CDR2 YYEEEE. V lost 4 bases, J lost 2 bases, and 15 bases lay in between. The CDR3 sequence: CASSPRGWGTNEKLFF. DNA for the CDR3: TGTGCCAGCAGCCCCCGCGGATGGGGGACTAATGAAAAACTGTTTTTT.

A single count supports this clone. The chain employs TRBV11-2 and TRBJ2-3; tentative D call: TRBD2 (6 bases). CDR1 and CDR2 from the germline V gene are SGHAT and FQNNGV. V was trimmed by 4 bases and J by 8 bases, leaving 16 bases between them. The CDR3 covers 14 residues. The CDR3 bases are TGTGCCAGCAGCTCTTTAAAGGGGCGGGGTACGCAGTATTTT. Amino acids: CASSSLKGRGTQYF.

The chain combines TRBV7-2 with TRBJ2-5, with D perhaps TRBD1 (5 bases). Germline CDR1 SGHTA, CDR2 FQGNSA. The ends were cut back, 5 bases at V and 4 bases at J, with 20 bases in the middle. The CDR3 contains 16 residues. In DNA form, the CDR3 reads TGTGCCAGCAGCCTCCTTTTAGGCCCAGGGCGAGAGACCCAGTACTTC. This translates into CASSLLLGPGRETQYF.

The chain has TRBV6-4 and TRBJ2-2; no firm D call. Germline V gene data show CDR1 as MRHNA and CDR2 as SNTAGT. V was shortened by 4 bases and J by 8 bases, with 11 bases between the two germline ends. The CDR3 loop spans 13 amino acids. The chain's CDR3 is CASSVSSGGELFF. In nucleotides, the CDR3 is TGTGCCAGCAGTGTCAGCTCAGGAGGGGAGCTGTTTTTT.

This chain joins TRBV11-2 and TRBJ2-3; TRBD2 matches at 9 bases. Germline V lookup: CDR1 SGHAT, CDR2 FQNNGV. The CDR3 consists of 17 residues. The trim removed 7 bases at V and 0 bases at J, leaving 11 bases unmatched. CDR3 in DNA: TGTGCCAGCAAGGTTAGGGCGGGGGGGTCTAGCACAGATACGCAGTATTTT. Protein: CASKVRAGGSSTDTQYF.

The chain combines TRBV5-1 with TRBJ2-7, with 8 positions matching TRBD2. Trimming took 0 bases from V and 3 from J; bases not matched to a gene: 8. This CDR3 spans 16 amino acids. Per germline, CDR1 SGHRS and CDR2 YFSETQ. CDR3 protein: CASSLGRGLGGYEQYF. The DNA for the CDR3 is TGCGCCAGCAGCTTGGGAAGGGGACTAGGGGGCTACGAGCAGTACTTC.

This clone was observed a single time. The V call is TRBV9, the J call TRBJ2-1; D unresolved. The germline V gene encodes CDR1 SGDLS and CDR2 YYNGEE. The length of the CDR3 is 11 residues. V was clipped by 0 bases and J by 10 bases, with 5 bases between them. The CDR3 sequence: CASSVGLEQFF. The CDR3 DNA follows: TGTGCCAGCAGCGTAGGGTTAGAGCAGTTCTTC.

The V call is TRBV4-1, the J call TRBJ2-3; 9 nucleotides line up with TRBD2. The trim removed 4 bases at V and 3 bases at J, leaving 14 bases unmatched. This CDR3 spans 18 amino acids. CDR1 MGHRA and CDR2 YSYEKL come from the germline V gene. CDR3 region: CASSRDRGRAGLTDTQYF. The CDR3 DNA reads TGCGCCAGCAGCCGAGATCGCGGGAGGGCCGGGTTAACAGATACGCAGTATTTT.

J is TRBJ1-5 and V is TRBV9; D gene uncertain. Trimming left V 5 bases short and J 3 bases short, with 18 bases between. This CDR3 region has 16 residues. Germline CDR1 reads SGDLS; CDR2 reads YYNGEE. The CDR3 sequence: CASRDTAGTYNQPQHF. CDR3 nucleotide sequence: TGTGCCAGCAGAGATACCGCGGGAACGTACAATCAGCCCCAGCATTTT.

The J gene is TRBJ2-7, the V gene TRBV6-8; D is possibly TRBD2 (5 bases). The germline V gene encodes CDR1 MNHGY and CDR2 SAAAGT. The CDR3 loop spans 16 amino acids. V was clipped by 6 bases and J by 3 bases, with 21 bases between them. For the CDR3, the DNA is TGTGCCAGCAGCCCTAACTACAGCGGAGCCTACTACGAGCAGTACTTC. The encoded protein is CASSPNYSGAYYEQYF.

This clone was recorded a few times. The chain combines TRBV11-2 with TRBJ2-7; 11 bases are shared with TRBD2. The germline gives CDR1 SGHAT, CDR2 FQNNGV. The junction had 4 bases not matched to a gene; V was cut back by 3 bases and J by 3 bases. The CDR3 has 15 amino acids. CDR3: CASSLGTSGIYEQYF. The CDR3 coding sequence is TGTGCCAGCAGCTTGGGGACTAGCGGAATCTACGAGCAGTACTTC.

V gene TRBV5-8 combines with J gene TRBJ1-5; D is possibly TRBD1 (5 bases). Deletions cut 0 bases from V and 0 bases from J, with 10 bases between. Germline assignment: CDR1 SGHTS and CDR2 YDEGEE. The CDR3 totals 16 residues. CDR3 protein: CASSLDTGYSNQPQHF. The CDR3 DNA is TGTGCCAGCAGCTTGGATACAGGCTATAGCAATCAGCCCCAGCATTTT.

The V call is TRBV29-1, the J call TRBJ1-1; D not certain. From germline, CDR1 is SQVTM and CDR2 ANQGSEA. The CDR3 sequence is 9 residues long. Trimming took 7 bases from V and 2 from J, leaving 2 bases between them. This CDR3 reads CSANTEAFF. The CDR3 DNA follows: TGCAGCGCCAACACTGAAGCTTTCTTT.

The chain is built from TRBV10-3 and TRBJ2-6; D possibly corresponds to TRBD1 (5 bases). CDR1 is ENHRY and CDR2 is SYGVKD in the germline V gene. Trimming cost V 7 bases and J 4 bases, with 11 bases left between them. CDR3 length equals 14 residues. CDR3 region: CAINAGSGANVLTF. DNA of the CDR3: TGTGCCATCAATGCAGGGTCCGGGGCCAACGTCCTGACTTTC.

This rearrangement joins TRBV28 to TRBJ1-4; D perhaps matches TRBD1 (5 bases). Between the trimmed V and J ends, which lost 3 bases and 6 bases, there was a span of 20 bases. This CDR3 contains 17 residues. Germline assignment: CDR1 MDHEN and CDR2 SYDVKM. As DNA, the CDR3 is TGTGCCAGCAGTTTCGAAGGGGCGCAGCTAGTGGATGAAAAACTGTTTTTT. Residues: CASSFEGAQLVDEKLFF.

The chain recombines TRBV7-2 with TRBJ2-7, with a possible D match to TRBD2 (7 bases). The CDR3 spans 13 residues. The ends were cut back, 2 bases at V and 5 bases at J, with 10 bases in the middle. The germline V gene has CDR1 SGHTA and CDR2 FQGNSA. The CDR3 bases are TGTGCCAGCAGCTTAAGGGGGGGGCACGAGCAGTACTTC. Its protein is CASSLRGGHEQYF.

This chain uses TRBV5-4 with TRBJ1-2, with D hard to call. Germline lookup yields CDR1 SGHNT and CDR2 YYREEE (reference sequence). V lost 3 bases and J 3 bases, leaving 12 bases between the germline ends. The CDR3 has 14 amino acids. As DNA, the CDR3 is TGTGCCAGCAGCTCAAGAGGGTCTGACTATGGCTACACCTTC. This translates into CASSSRGSDYGYTF.

A word on this clone: Given a much more abundant clone one base away, this may be a read error. V is TRBV11-3 and J is TRBJ2-7; D is perhaps TRBD1 (5 bases). CDR3 length equals 13 residues. Trimming removed 1 base at V and 1 base at J, with 5 bases between. Germline lookup yields CDR1 SGHNT and CDR2 YENEEA. In nucleotides, the CDR3 is TGTGCCAGCAGCTTAGGACAGTCCTACGAGCAGTACTTC. Amino acid sequence: CASSLGQSYEQYF.

CDR3 coding DNA: TGTGCCAGCAGTACGAGGGCCAACAACTATGGCTACACCTTC. This encodes CASSTRANNYGYTF. The chain combines TRBV6-1 with TRBJ1-2; D remains unclear. Germline V gene lookup returns CDR1 MNHNS and CDR2 SASEGT. The CDR3 spans 14 residues. Trimming cost V 5 bases and J 2 bases, with 12 bases left between them.

The chain employs TRBV5-1 and TRBJ2-3, with D unclear. The CDR3 consists of 11 residues. The germline V gene encodes CDR1 SGHRS and CDR2 YFSETQ. Trimming stripped 1 base from V and 7 bases from J, with 4 bases between. The CDR3 bases are TGCGCCAGCAGCTTGCAAAATACGCAGTATTTT. Its protein is CASSLQNTQYF.

The chain couples TRBV5-4 to TRBJ2-5, with TRBD1 matching over 10 bases. This CDR3 is built from 16 residues. The junction had 9 bases not matched to a gene; V was cut back by 3 bases and J by 4 bases. Germline V gene sequence: CDR1 SGHNT, CDR2 YYREEE (reference sequence). CDR3 sequence (DNA): TGTGCCAGCAGCTCAGTGACAGGGGGCGCAGGAGAGACCCAGTACTTC. Its protein product is CASSSVTGGAGETQYF.